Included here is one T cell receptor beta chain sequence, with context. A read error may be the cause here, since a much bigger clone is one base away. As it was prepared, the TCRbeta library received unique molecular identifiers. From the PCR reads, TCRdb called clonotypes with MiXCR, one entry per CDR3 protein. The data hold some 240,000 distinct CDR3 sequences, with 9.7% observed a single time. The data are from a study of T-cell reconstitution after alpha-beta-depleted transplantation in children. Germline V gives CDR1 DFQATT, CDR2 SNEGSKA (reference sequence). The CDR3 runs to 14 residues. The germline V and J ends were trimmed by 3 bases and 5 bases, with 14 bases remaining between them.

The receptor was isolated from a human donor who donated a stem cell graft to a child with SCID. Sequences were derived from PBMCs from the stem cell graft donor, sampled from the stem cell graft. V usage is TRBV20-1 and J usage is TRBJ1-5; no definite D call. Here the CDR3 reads CSASRDRIDQPQHF. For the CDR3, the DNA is TGCAGTGCTAGTCGAGACCGTATCGATCAGCCCCAGCATTTT.